This T cell receptor (beta chain) was sequenced in a study of blood T cell repertoires in COVID-19. Study background: Acute and convalescent COVID-19 specimens originated in the United States, Italy and Spain. PBMCs, B-cell-depleted T cells, or T cells provided the cDNA or gDNA that made up the material.

This clone was observed once. The germline V and J ends were trimmed by 1 base and 7 bases, with 11 bases remaining between them. There are 14 residues in the CDR3. CDR1 and CDR2 (germline): MGHDK, SYGVNS. Original handling: Estimated nucleated cell counts came from reference gene primer amplification. The protocol was immunoSEQ multiplex PCR, while the TCRdb copy is restricted to in-frame clones and leaves out a portion. V and J calls and clone size come straight from that table; D and trimming were deduced from the DNA. Of 130,000 to 150,000 clones in the sample, approximately 82% were seen once. V usage is TRBV25-1 and J usage is TRBJ1-5; tentatively, D is TRBD1 (5 bases). Sequenced sample: peripheral blood. The sequence was collected from a man aged 60 to 75 with active or convalescent COVID-19. CDR3 nucleotide sequence: TGTGCCAGCAGTGAATGGGAGGGGTGGCAGCCCCAGCATTTT. This gives the protein CASSEWEGWQPQHF.